This TCR beta chain is drawn from a study of identical twins. A word on this clonotype: What it recognizes is unknown.

General study findings and limits: Its conclusions, products of cross-sectional statistical analysis, did not come from following the same donors. Analyses of zero insertions could be partly confounded by invariant MAIT and iNKT cells.

This CDR3 contains 14 residues. CDR1 MNHNY and CDR2 SVGAGI come from the germline V gene (reference sequence). V shed 2 bases and J shed 6 bases, with 13 bases lying between them. A universal primer binding site was introduced by template switching. The final cDNA contained unique molecular identifiers. In TCRdb, the 5' RACE reads were re-called with MiXCR into one record per CDR3 protein. The data show about 1.7 million distinct CDR3 sequences, under 35% seen once. The TCR originated in a newborn girl in good health. The chain carries TRBV6-6 and TRBJ2-5; a possible D gene is TRBD2 (6 bases). What was sequenced was cord blood. As DNA, the CDR3 is TGTGCCAGCAGTTACGGGCGGGGTCGGAAGACCCAGTACTTC. Its translation: CASSYGRGRKTQYF.